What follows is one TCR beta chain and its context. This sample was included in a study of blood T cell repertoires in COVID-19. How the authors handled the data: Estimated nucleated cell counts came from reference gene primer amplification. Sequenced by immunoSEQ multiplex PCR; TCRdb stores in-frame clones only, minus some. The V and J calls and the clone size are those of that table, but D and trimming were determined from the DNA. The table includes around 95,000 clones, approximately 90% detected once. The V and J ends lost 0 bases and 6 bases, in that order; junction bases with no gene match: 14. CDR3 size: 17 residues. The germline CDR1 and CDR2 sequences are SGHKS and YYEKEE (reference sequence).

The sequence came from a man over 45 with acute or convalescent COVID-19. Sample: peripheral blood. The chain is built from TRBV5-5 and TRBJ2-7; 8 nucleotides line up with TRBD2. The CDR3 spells CASSLAAGIPGGIEQYF. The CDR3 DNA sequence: TGTGCCAGCAGCTTGGCGGCGGGAATACCGGGAGGGATCGAGCAGTACTTC.